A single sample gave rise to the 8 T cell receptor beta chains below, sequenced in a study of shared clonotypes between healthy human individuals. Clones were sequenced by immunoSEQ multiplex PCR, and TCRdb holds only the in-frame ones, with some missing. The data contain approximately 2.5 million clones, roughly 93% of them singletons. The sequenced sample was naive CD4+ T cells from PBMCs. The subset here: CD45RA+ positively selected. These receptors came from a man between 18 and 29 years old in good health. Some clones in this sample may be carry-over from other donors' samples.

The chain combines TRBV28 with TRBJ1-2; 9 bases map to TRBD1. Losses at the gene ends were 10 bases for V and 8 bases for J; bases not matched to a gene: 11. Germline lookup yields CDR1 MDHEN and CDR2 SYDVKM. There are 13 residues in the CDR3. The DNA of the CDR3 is TGTGCCACTGAAACAGGGGGCCGGGCCGGCTACACCTTC. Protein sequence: CATETGGRAGYTF.

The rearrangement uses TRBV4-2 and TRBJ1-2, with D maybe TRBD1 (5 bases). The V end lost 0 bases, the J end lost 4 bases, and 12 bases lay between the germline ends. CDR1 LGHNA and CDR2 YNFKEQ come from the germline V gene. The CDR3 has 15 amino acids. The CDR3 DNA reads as TGTGCCAGCAGCCAAGATGGGGCAGGGCCCTATGGCTACACCTTC. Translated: CASSQDGAGPYGYTF.

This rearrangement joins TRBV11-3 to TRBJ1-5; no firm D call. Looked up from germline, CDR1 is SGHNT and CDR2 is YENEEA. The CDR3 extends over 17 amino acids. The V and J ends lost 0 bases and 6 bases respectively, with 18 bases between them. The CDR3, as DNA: TGTGCCAGCAGCTTAGACCCCACGGCAGTAGAACCTCAGCCCCAGCATTTT. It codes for CASSLDPTAVEPQPQHF.

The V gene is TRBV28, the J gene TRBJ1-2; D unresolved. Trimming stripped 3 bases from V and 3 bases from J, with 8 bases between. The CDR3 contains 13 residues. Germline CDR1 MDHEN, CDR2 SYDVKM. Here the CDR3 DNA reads TGTGCCAGCAGTTTGCGGGCAGACTATGGCTACACCTTC. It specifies CASSLRADYGYTF.

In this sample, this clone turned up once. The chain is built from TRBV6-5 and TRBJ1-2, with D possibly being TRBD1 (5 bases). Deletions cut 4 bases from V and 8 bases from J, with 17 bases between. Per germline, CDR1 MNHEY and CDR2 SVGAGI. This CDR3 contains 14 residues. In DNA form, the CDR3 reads TGTGCCAGCAGTTCCCCGGGGGGGGTTCAAGGCTACACCTTC. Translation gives CASSSPGGVQGYTF.

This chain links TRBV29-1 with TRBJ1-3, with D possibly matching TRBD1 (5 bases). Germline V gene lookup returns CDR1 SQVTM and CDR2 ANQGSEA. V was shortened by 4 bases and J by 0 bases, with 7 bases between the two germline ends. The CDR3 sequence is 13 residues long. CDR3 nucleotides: TGCAGCGTTGTTACAGGCTCTGGAAACACCATATATTTT. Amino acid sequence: CSVVTGSGNTIYF.

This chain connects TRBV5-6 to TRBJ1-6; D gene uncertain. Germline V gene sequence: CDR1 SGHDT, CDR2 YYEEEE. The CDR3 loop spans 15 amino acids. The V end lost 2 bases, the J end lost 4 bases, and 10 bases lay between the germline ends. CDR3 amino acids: CASSFLSQYNSPLHF. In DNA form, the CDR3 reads TGTGCCAGCAGCTTTTTGTCTCAGTATAATTCACCCCTCCACTTT.

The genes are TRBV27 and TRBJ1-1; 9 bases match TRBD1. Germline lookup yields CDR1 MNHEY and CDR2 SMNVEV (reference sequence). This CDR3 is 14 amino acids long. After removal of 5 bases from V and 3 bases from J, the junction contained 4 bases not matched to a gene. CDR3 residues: CASSVYRGHTEAFF. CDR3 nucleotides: TGTGCCAGCAGTGTTTACAGGGGGCACACTGAAGCTTTCTTT.